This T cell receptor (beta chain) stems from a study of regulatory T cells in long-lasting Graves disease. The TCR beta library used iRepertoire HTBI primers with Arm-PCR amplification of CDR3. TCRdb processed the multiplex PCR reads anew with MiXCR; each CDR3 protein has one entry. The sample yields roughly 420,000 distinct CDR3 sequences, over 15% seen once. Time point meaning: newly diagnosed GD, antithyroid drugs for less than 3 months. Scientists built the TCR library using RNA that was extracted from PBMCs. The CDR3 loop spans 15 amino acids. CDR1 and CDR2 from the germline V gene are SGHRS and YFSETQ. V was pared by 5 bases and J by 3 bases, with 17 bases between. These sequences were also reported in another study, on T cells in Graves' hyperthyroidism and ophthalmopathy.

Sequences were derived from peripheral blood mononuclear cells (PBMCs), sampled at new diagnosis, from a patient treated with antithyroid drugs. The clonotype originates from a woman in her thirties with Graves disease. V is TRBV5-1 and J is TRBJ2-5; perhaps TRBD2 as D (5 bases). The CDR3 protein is CASSRGMRTEETQYF. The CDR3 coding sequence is TGCGCCAGCAGTCGAGGGATGCGTACCGAAGAGACCCAGTACTTC.